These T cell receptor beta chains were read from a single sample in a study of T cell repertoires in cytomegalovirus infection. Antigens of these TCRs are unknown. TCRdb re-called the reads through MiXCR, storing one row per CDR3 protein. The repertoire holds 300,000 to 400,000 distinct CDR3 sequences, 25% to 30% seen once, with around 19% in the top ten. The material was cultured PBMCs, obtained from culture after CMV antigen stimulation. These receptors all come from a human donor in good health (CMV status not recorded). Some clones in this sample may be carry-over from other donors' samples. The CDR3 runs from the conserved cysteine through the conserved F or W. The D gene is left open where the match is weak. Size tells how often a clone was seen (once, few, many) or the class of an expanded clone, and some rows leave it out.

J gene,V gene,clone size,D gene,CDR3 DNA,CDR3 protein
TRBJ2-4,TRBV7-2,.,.,TGTGCCAGCAGCGTCACTACGGGTGAAACATTAGCCAAAAACATTCAGTACTTC,CASSVTTGETLAKNIQYF
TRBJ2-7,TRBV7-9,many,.,TGTGCCAGCAGCTTGAACACCAAATCTGTATACGAGCAGTACTTC,CASSLNTKSVYEQYF
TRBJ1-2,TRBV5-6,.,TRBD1,TGTGCCAGCAGAGTCCGGGACAGGATCCGCTCCTACACCTTC,CASRVRDRIRSYTF
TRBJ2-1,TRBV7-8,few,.,TGTGCCAGCAGCTTAATGCGGGGCTCCTACAATGAGCAGTTCTTC,CASSLMRGSYNEQFF
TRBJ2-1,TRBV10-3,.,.,TGTGCCATCAGGGAAGACACCCGCTCCTACAATGAGCAGTTCTTC,CAIREDTRSYNEQFF
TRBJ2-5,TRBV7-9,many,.,TGTGCCAGCAGCTTAGCGGGGGCACCCAGCAAGTACTTC,CASSLAGAPSKYF
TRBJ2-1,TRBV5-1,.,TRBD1,TGCGCCAGCAGCTACTCCACCGGGACAGCCTACAATGAGCAGTTCTTC,CASSYSTGTAYNEQFF
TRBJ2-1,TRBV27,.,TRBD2,TGTGCCAGCAGTTCCGAGGGTAGCGGGGCGTACAATGAGCAGTTCTTC,CASSSEGSGAYNEQFF
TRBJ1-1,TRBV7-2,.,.,TGTGCCAGCAGCTTAGGGGGGGGATTTGAAGCTTTCTTT,CASSLGGGFEAFF
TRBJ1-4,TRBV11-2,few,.,TGTGCCAGCAGCTTGTCCCATCGCGAAAAACTGTTTTTT,CASSLSHREKLFF
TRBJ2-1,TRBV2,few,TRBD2,TGTGCCAGCAGTATAGCGGGGGGGCGGAATGAGCAGTTCTTC,CASSIAGGRNEQFF
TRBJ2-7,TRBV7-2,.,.,TGTGCCAGCAGCTTAGGACAGAACTACGAGCAGTACTTC,CASSLGQNYEQYF
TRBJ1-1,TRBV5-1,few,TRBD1,TGCGCCAGCAGCCCTCCGGGACAGAAGAACACTGAAGCTTTCTTT,CASSPPGQKNTEAFF
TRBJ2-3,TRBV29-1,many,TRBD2,TGCAGCGTGGGGGCTCGGGCTAGCGGGATGGGAGATACGCAGTATTTT,CSVGARASGMGDTQYF
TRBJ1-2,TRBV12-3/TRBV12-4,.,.,TGTGCCAGCACCCGGGAGGGATATGGTTACACCTTC,CASTREGYGYTF
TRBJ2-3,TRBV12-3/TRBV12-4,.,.,TGTGCCAGCAGTTTAAGCGGGCCCGATACGCAGTATTTT,CASSLSGPDTQYF
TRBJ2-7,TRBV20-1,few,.,TGCGGGTACTCTAGTCAGTACGAGCAGTACTTC,CGYSSQYEQYF
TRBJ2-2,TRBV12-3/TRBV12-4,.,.,TGTGCCAGCCGCGTGGGCACCGGGGAGCTGTTTTTT,CASRVGTGELFF
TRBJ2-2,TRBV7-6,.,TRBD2,TGTGCCAGCAGCTCGGGCCTGCCCGGAGGTTCTAGCGGGAAAACCGGGGAGCTGTTTTTT,CASSSGLPGGSSGKTGELFF
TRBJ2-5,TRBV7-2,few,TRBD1,TGTGCCAGCAGCTCCAGGACAGGGGTCCTCCAAGAGACCCAGTACTTC,CASSSRTGVLQETQYF
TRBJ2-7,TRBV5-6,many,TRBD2,TGTGCCAGCAGCTTGGTGGGAGCGGGAGAGGGGGAGCAGTACTTC,CASSLVGAGEGEQYF
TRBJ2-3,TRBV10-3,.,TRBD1,TGTGCCATTCAGGGGGCAGATACGCAGTATTTT,CAIQGADTQYF
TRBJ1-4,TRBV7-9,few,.,TGTGCCAGCAGCGTCGGGACGCTCAATAATGAAAAACTGTTTTTT,CASSVGTLNNEKLFF
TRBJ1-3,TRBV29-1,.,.,TGCAGCGTTGGGTTATACTCTGGAAACACCATATATTTT,CSVGLYSGNTIYF
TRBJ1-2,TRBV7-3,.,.,TGTGCCAGCAGCTCCGGCCTGGGCCCTGGCTACACCTTC,CASSSGLGPGYTF
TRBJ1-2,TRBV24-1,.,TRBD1,TGTGCCACCAGTGATTTCGACAGGGGATATGGCTACACCTTC,CATSDFDRGYGYTF